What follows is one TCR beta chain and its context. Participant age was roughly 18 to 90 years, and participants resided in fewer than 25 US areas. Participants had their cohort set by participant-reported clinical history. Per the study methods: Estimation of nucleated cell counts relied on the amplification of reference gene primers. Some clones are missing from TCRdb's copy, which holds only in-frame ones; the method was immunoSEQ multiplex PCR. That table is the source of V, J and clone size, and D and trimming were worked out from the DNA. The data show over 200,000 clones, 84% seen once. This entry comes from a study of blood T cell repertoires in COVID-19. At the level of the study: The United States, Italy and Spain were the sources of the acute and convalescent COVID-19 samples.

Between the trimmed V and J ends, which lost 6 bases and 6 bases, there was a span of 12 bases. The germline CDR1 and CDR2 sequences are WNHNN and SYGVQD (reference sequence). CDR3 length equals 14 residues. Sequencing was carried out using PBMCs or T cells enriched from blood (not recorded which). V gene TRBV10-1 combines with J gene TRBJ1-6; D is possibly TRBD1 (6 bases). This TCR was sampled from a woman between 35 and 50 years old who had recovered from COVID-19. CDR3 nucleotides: TGCGCCAGCAGCCCTGGACAGCTTAATTCACCCCTCCACTTT. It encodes CASSPGQLNSPLHF.